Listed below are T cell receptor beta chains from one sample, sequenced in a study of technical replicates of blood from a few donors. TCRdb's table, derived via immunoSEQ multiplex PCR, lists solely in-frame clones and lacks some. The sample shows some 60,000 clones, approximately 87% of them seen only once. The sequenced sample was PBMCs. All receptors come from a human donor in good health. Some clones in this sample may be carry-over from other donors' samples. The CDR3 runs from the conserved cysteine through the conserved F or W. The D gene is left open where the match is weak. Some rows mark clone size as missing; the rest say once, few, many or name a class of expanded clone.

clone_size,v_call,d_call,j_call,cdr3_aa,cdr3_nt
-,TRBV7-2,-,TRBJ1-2,CASSLARRDVYGYTF,TGTGCCAGCAGCTTAGCTCGGAGGGACGTCTATGGCTACACCTTC
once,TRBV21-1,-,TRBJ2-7,CASASEISYEQYF,TGTGCCAGCGCTAGCGAAATCTCCTACGAGCAGTACTTC
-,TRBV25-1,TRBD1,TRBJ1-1,CASSDGDRGRNTEAFF,TGTGCCAGCAGTGATGGGGACAGGGGCCGTAACACTGAAGCTTTCTTT
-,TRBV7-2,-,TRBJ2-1,CASSFRRAVGYEQFF,TGTGCCAGCAGCTTTCGGAGGGCCGTCGGCTATGAGCAGTTCTTC
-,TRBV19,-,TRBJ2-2,CASSIDWSRTGELFF,TGTGCCAGTAGTATAGATTGGTCGCGTACCGGGGAGCTGTTTTTT
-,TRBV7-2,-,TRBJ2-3,CASNRATDTQYF,TGTGCCAGCAACAGGGCCACAGATACGCAGTATTTT
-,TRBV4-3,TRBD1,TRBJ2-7,CASKGQPSYEQYF,TGCGCCAGCAAGGGACAGCCCTCCTACGAGCAGTACTTC
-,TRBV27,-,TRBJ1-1,CASSLFRGTEAFF,TGTGCCAGCAGTTTATTTAGGGGCACTGAAGCTTTCTTT
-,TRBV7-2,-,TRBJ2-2,CASSLVGRLNTGELFF,TGTGCCAGCAGCTTAGTAGGTAGACTGAACACCGGGGAGCTGTTTTTT
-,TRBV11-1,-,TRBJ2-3,CASSLTTPTDTQYF,TGTGCCAGCAGCTTAACGACACCCACAGATACGCAGTATTTT
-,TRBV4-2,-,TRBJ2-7,CASSQDWSGSYEQYF,TGTGCCAGCAGCCAAGATTGGAGCGGCTCCTACGAGCAGTACTTC
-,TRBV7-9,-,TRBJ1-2,CASSFEAGITYGYTF,TGTGCCAGCAGCTTTGAGGCAGGGATTACCTATGGCTACACCTTC
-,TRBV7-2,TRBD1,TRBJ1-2,CASSVGQLPVYGYTF,TGTGCCAGCAGCGTGGGACAGCTCCCGGTCTATGGCTACACCTTC
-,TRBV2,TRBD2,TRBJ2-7,CASSASGYAYEQYF,TGTGCCAGCAGCGCTAGCGGGTACGCCTACGAGCAGTACTTC
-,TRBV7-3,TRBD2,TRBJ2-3,CASSGSGRVDTQYF,TGTGCCAGCAGCGGTAGCGGGAGGGTCGATACGCAGTATTTT
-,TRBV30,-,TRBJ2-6,CAWSDRAWGANVLTF,TGTGCCTGGAGTGACAGGGCCTGGGGGGCCAACGTCCTGACTTTC
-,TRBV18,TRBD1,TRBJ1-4,CASSAGTGYEKLFF,TGTGCCAGCTCAGCCGGGACAGGGTATGAAAAACTGTTTTTT
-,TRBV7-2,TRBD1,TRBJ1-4,CASSSQGGNEKLFF,TGTGCCAGCAGCTCACAGGGGGGGAATGAAAAACTGTTTTTT
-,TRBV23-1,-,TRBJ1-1,CASSPGLREEAFF,TGCGCCAGCAGTCCCGGCTTAAGGGAGGAAGCTTTCTTT
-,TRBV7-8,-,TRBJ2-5,CASSSGEGSETQYF,TGTGCCAGCAGCTCGGGAGAGGGTTCCGAGACCCAGTACTTC
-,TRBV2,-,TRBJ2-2,CASSENGSPTGELFF,TGTGCCAGCAGTGAAAACGGGAGCCCCACCGGGGAGCTGTTTTTT
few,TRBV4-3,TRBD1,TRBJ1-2,CASSQTTGGGYTF,TGCGCCAGCAGCCAGACGACAGGGGGTGGCTACACCTTC
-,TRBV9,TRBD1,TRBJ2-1,CASSSGTGSYNEQFF,TGTGCCAGCAGCTCCGGGACAGGTTCCTACAATGAGCAGTTCTTC
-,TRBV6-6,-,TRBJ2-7,CASSYMRQSYEQYF,TGTGCCAGCAGTTATATGAGGCAGTCCTACGAGCAGTACTTC
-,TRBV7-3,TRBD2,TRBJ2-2,CASSLRQTSVWDTGELFF,TGTGCCAGCAGCTTAAGACAGACTAGCGTCTGGGACACCGGGGAGCTGTTTTTT
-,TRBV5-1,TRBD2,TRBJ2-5,CASSWNGASGEVINQETQYF,TGCGCCAGCAGCTGGAACGGGGCTAGCGGGGAGGTGATAAACCAAGAGACCCAGTACTTC
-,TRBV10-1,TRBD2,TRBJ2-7,CASSGPEHGGRGSPEGEQYF,TGCGCCAGCAGTGGACCCGAACATGGCGGGAGAGGTTCCCCCGAGGGCGAGCAGTACTTC
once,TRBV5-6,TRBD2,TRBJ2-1,CASSLLETSGRNEQFF,TGTGCCAGCAGCTTGTTGGAGACTAGCGGGAGAAATGAGCAGTTCTTC
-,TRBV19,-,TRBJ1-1,CASSIIRGGEAFF,TGTGCCAGTAGTATTATACGGGGAGGTGAAGCTTTCTTT
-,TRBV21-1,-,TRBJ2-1,CASRRRVLLVPPVDEQFF,TGTGCCAGCAGGAGACGAGTTCTACTAGTGCCACCGGTCGATGAGCAGTTCTTC
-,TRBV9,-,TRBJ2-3,CASSVDRMATDTQYF,TGTGCCAGCAGCGTTGACAGGATGGCCACAGATACGCAGTATTTT
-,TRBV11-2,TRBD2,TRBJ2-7,CASSFLWGGVYEQYF,TGTGCCAGCAGCTTTTTATGGGGGGGAGTCTACGAGCAGTACTTC
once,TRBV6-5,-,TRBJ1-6,CASSFATGYGNSPLHF,TGTGCTAGCAGTTTCGCCACAGGGTACGGCAATTCACCCCTCCACTTT
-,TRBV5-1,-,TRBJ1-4,CASSLGATATNEKLFF,TGCGCCAGCAGCTTAGGGGCGACAGCAACTAATGAAAAACTGTTTTTT
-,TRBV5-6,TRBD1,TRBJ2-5,CASSFGDRAGETQYF,TGTGCCAGCAGCTTTGGAGACAGGGCAGGGGAGACCCAGTACTTC
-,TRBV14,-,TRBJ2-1,CASSQLGSGWNEQFF,TGTGCCAGCAGCCAACTGGGGTCGGGGTGGAATGAGCAGTTCTTC
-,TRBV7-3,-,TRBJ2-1,CASSLGSAALGNEQFF,TGTGCCAGCAGCCTCGGGTCCGCCGCCTTGGGCAATGAGCAGTTCTTC
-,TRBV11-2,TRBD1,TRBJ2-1,CASSLIQGKYNEQFF,TGTGCCAGCAGCTTAATACAGGGGAAATACAATGAGCAGTTCTTC
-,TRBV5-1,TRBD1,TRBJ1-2,CASTLGDRYYGYTF,TGCGCCAGCACCCTCGGGGACAGGTACTATGGCTACACCTTC
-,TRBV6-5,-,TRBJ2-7,CAGEWGQEFEQYF,TGTGCCGGCGAGTGGGGGCAGGAGTTCGAGCAGTACTTC
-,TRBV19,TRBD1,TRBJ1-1,CASSISGDREGTEAFF,TGTGCCAGTAGTATCTCTGGTGACAGGGAAGGCACTGAAGCTTTCTTT
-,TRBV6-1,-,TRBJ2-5,CASSEPGSRETQYF,TGTGCCAGCAGTGAACCCGGGAGTCGGGAGACCCAGTACTTC
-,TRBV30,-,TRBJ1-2,CAWSPVNYGYTF,TGTGCCTGGAGTCCCGTTAACTATGGCTACACCTTC
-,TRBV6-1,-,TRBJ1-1,CATQGNTEAFF,TGTGCCACGCAGGGGAACACTGAAGCTTTCTTT
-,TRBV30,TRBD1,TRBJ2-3,CAWSALGTGRSTDTQYF,TGTGCCTGGAGTGCTTTGGGGACAGGGCGAAGCACAGATACGCAGTATTTT
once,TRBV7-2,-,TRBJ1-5,CASSFPNQPQHF,TGTGCCAGCAGCTTCCCTAATCAGCCCCAGCATTTT
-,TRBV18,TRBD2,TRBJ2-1,CASSPPAGGWNEQFF,TGTGCCAGCTCACCCCCAGCGGGGGGTTGGAATGAGCAGTTCTTC
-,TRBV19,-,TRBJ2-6,CASSIGGAGANVLTF,TGTGCCAGTAGTATAGGGGGGGCTGGGGCCAACGTCCTGACTTTC
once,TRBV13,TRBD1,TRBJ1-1,CASSPGTGGLTEAFF,TGTGCCAGCAGCCCTGGGACAGGGGGTCTCACTGAAGCTTTCTTT
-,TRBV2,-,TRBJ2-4,CASSEPGLLENIQYF,TGTGCCAGCAGTGAACCGGGACTTCTAGAAAACATTCAGTACTTC
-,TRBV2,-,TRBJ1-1,CASSPQGALTEAFF,TGTGCCAGCTCCCCGCAAGGGGCACTCACTGAAGCTTTCTTT
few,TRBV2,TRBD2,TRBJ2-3,CASSAQGRGSRADTQYF,TGTGCCAGCAGTGCCCAAGGGCGCGGGAGTAGGGCAGATACGCAGTATTTT
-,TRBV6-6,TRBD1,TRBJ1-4,CASGPTGEKLFF,TGTGCCAGCGGGCCGACAGGGGAAAAACTGTTTTTT
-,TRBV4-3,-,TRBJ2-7,CASSQYRDHFYEQYF,TGCGCCAGCAGCCAATACAGGGACCACTTCTACGAGCAGTACTTC